This T cell receptor beta chain was sequenced in a study of T-cell memory formation after mild COVID-19. The overall study: Largely, TCR clusters stayed within a single donor. Findings and caveats of the study: Some clones that responded turned up in pre-infection memory, which suggests that cross-reactive memory joined in. Contracting CD4+ clones sat mainly in CM and EM; CD8+ in EMRA.

The CDR3 runs to 15 residues. The germline V gene has CDR1 DFQATT and CDR2 SNEGSKA (reference sequence). V was cut by 7 bases and J by 7 bases, with 22 bases left in between. The TCR alpha and TCR beta cDNA libraries, bearing sample barcodes and UMIs, were generated by 5'RACE using constant-segment primers. MiXCR was run by TCRdb on the 5' RACE reads, yielding one entry per CDR3 protein. The sample contains 410,000 or so distinct CDR3 sequences, less than 25% of which appear only once. This clonotype came up a few times. Its target is not known. V gene TRBV20-1 combines with J gene TRBJ2-2; D is perhaps TRBD1 or TRBD2 (6 bases each). Specimen: PBMCs or a T cell subset sorted from them (not recorded which). This receptor was identified in an adult woman who had mild COVID-19 (a few samples of this study predate the infection). Cell type and time point are not known. This CDR3 is CSVYLLGRGGGELFF. The CDR3 nucleotides read TGCAGTGTCTATTTACTGGGCAGGGGAGGCGGGGAGCTGTTTTTT.